The rows below give T cell receptor beta chains drawn from one sample of a study of shared clonotypes between healthy human individuals. Clones were read by immunoSEQ multiplex PCR, and TCRdb kept only the in-frame ones, dropping some. Among approximately 1.5 million clones listed, 95% to 99% were seen once. Source material: naive CD4+ T cells sorted from blood. The receptors here all came from a man aged 30-40 years in good health. Each CDR3 is given with its conserved first and last residue. The order of the fields is V gene, clone size, D gene, J gene, CDR3 DNA, CDR3 protein. D genes are given only for firm matches. The size entry is marked missing in some rows and otherwise reads once, few, many or a size class.

v_call: TRBV9; clone_size: .; d_call: TRBD2; j_call: TRBJ2-7; cdr3_nt: TGTGCCAGCAGCGTGGCTAGCGGGGCCTTCTACGAGCAGTACTTC; cdr3_aa: CASSVASGAFYEQYF
v_call: TRBV19; clone_size: .; d_call: .; j_call: TRBJ1-5; cdr3_nt: TGTGCCAGTAGTACGGGACCCCTTCAGCCCCAGCATTTT; cdr3_aa: CASSTGPLQPQHF
v_call: TRBV29-1; clone_size: .; d_call: TRBD1; j_call: TRBJ2-7; cdr3_nt: TGCAGCGTTGGGCGGGCAGGGGGCCTCTACGAGCAGTACTTC; cdr3_aa: CSVGRAGGLYEQYF
v_call: TRBV7-8; clone_size: .; d_call: .; j_call: TRBJ2-2; cdr3_nt: TGTGCCAGCAGCTGGACCCCAGGGGACGGGGAGCTGTTTTTT; cdr3_aa: CASSWTPGDGELFF
v_call: TRBV10-3; clone_size: .; d_call: .; j_call: TRBJ2-3; cdr3_nt: TGTGCCACGTGTGGAAGCACAGATACGCAGTATTTT; cdr3_aa: CATCGSTDTQYF
v_call: TRBV5-6; clone_size: .; d_call: .; j_call: TRBJ2-4; cdr3_nt: TGTGCCAGCAGCCTAGGGGGAGCCAAAAACATTCAGTACTTC; cdr3_aa: CASSLGGAKNIQYF
v_call: TRBV5-1; clone_size: .; d_call: TRBD1; j_call: TRBJ2-5; cdr3_nt: TGCGCCAGCAGCTCCTATGCTGGGGACAGGGTGTTCGAGACCCAGTACTTC; cdr3_aa: CASSSYAGDRVFETQYF
v_call: TRBV7-3; clone_size: .; d_call: .; j_call: TRBJ2-3; cdr3_nt: TGTGCCAGCAGCGGGTTGAGCACAGATACGCAGTATTTT; cdr3_aa: CASSGLSTDTQYF
v_call: TRBV6-1; clone_size: once; d_call: TRBD1; j_call: TRBJ1-2; cdr3_nt: TGTGCCAGCAGTGCTGGCATTGTAGGGGGCTCGAACTATGGCTACACCTTC; cdr3_aa: CASSAGIVGGSNYGYTF
v_call: TRBV28; clone_size: .; d_call: TRBD2; j_call: TRBJ2-7; cdr3_nt: TGTGCCAGCAGTCGACCGGGGGGGCCTCACTCCTACGAGCAGTACTTC; cdr3_aa: CASSRPGGPHSYEQYF
v_call: TRBV29-1; clone_size: .; d_call: TRBD2; j_call: TRBJ2-7; cdr3_nt: TGCAGCGCCGGGAAAGCGGGAGCACATCGCGAGCAGTACTTC; cdr3_aa: CSAGKAGAHREQYF
v_call: TRBV6-5; clone_size: once; d_call: TRBD2; j_call: TRBJ2-1; cdr3_nt: TGTGCCAGCAGTTACGCTAAAGCGGGAGGATACAATGAGCAGTTCTTC; cdr3_aa: CASSYAKAGGYNEQFF
v_call: TRBV29-1; clone_size: .; d_call: TRBD1; j_call: TRBJ1-4; cdr3_nt: TGCAGCGTTAGGACAGGGACGACAACTAATGAAAAACTGTTTTTT; cdr3_aa: CSVRTGTTTNEKLFF
v_call: TRBV9; clone_size: .; d_call: .; j_call: TRBJ1-4; cdr3_nt: TGTGCCAGCAGCCGCCTATCGGCTGCAACTAATGAAAAACTGTTTTTT; cdr3_aa: CASSRLSAATNEKLFF
v_call: TRBV18; clone_size: .; d_call: TRBD2; j_call: TRBJ2-7; cdr3_nt: TGTGCCAGCTCAGCCGGGACTAGTTTACCCTACGAGCAGTACTTC; cdr3_aa: CASSAGTSLPYEQYF
v_call: TRBV1; clone_size: .; d_call: .; j_call: TRBJ2-3; cdr3_nt: TGCACCAGCAGCCAAGAGGAGGGAGGGAGCACAGATACGCAGTATTTT; cdr3_aa: CTSSQEEGGSTDTQYF
v_call: TRBV28; clone_size: .; d_call: .; j_call: TRBJ1-1; cdr3_nt: TGTGCCAGCACCACTAGGTGGGGGAGAGCTTTCTTT; cdr3_aa: CASTTRWGRAFF
v_call: TRBV7-8; clone_size: .; d_call: TRBD2; j_call: TRBJ2-5; cdr3_nt: TGTGCCAGCAGCTTAGCGGTGACTAGCGGGTTCCTACGGGAGACCCAGTACTTC; cdr3_aa: CASSLAVTSGFLRETQYF
v_call: TRBV7-9; clone_size: .; d_call: TRBD2; j_call: TRBJ2-7; cdr3_nt: TGTGCCAGCAGCTTAGGAGGTCTAGCGGGTCGGAAAAGCTCCTACGAGCAGTACTTC; cdr3_aa: CASSLGGLAGRKSSYEQYF
v_call: TRBV5-1; clone_size: .; d_call: .; j_call: TRBJ1-1; cdr3_nt: TGCGCCAGCAGCATACAGGATACGAACACTGAAGCTTTCTTT; cdr3_aa: CASSIQDTNTEAFF
v_call: TRBV6-1; clone_size: .; d_call: .; j_call: TRBJ1-1; cdr3_nt: TGTGCCAGCAGCCTTAGGTGGGGTACTGAAGCTTTCTTT; cdr3_aa: CASSLRWGTEAFF
v_call: TRBV4-2; clone_size: .; d_call: .; j_call: TRBJ2-3; cdr3_nt: TGTGCCAGCAGCCAACTATTACAGGCAAGCCCAGATACGCAGTATTTT; cdr3_aa: CASSQLLQASPDTQYF
v_call: TRBV9; clone_size: once; d_call: .; j_call: TRBJ2-1; cdr3_nt: TGTGCCAGCAGCGTAGTAGGGGTCCCGAGCTCCTACAATGAGCAGTTCTTC; cdr3_aa: CASSVVGVPSSYNEQFF
v_call: TRBV19; clone_size: .; d_call: .; j_call: TRBJ1-4; cdr3_nt: TGTGCCAGTAGTACCCTTAATGAAAAACTGTTTTTT; cdr3_aa: CASSTLNEKLFF
v_call: TRBV7-9; clone_size: .; d_call: .; j_call: TRBJ1-1; cdr3_nt: TGTGCCAGCAGCTCCTCAGGAAACACTGAAGCTTTCTTT; cdr3_aa: CASSSSGNTEAFF
v_call: TRBV6-6; clone_size: .; d_call: .; j_call: TRBJ2-7; cdr3_nt: TGTGCCAGCACTAGGGGGGAAGGGCGGGGACTCGAGCAGTACTTC; cdr3_aa: CASTRGEGRGLEQYF
v_call: TRBV7-3; clone_size: .; d_call: .; j_call: TRBJ1-2; cdr3_nt: TGTGCCAGCAGCTTAGGGCAGGGCTTATATGGCTACACCTTC; cdr3_aa: CASSLGQGLYGYTF
v_call: TRBV5-1; clone_size: .; d_call: .; j_call: TRBJ2-7; cdr3_nt: TGCGCCAGCAGCCCTGGCCGCACCTACGAGCAGTACTTC; cdr3_aa: CASSPGRTYEQYF
v_call: TRBV5-4; clone_size: .; d_call: TRBD1; j_call: TRBJ1-5; cdr3_nt: TGTGCCAGCAGCTTGGGGGGACAGGGTGATCAGCCCCAGCATTTT; cdr3_aa: CASSLGGQGDQPQHF
v_call: TRBV7-8; clone_size: .; d_call: .; j_call: TRBJ2-4; cdr3_nt: TGTGCCAGCAGCTTAGCTGGCGGGGTAGCCAAAAACATTCAGTACTTC; cdr3_aa: CASSLAGGVAKNIQYF
v_call: TRBV19; clone_size: once; d_call: .; j_call: TRBJ1-4; cdr3_nt: TGTGCCAGTAGTCCCGCCCGGGCCCTTAATGAAAAACTGTTTTTT; cdr3_aa: CASSPARALNEKLFF
v_call: TRBV7-9; clone_size: .; d_call: .; j_call: TRBJ2-7; cdr3_nt: TGTGCCAGCAGCCCCCTTGTCGCCGGGCTCGAGCAGTACTTC; cdr3_aa: CASSPLVAGLEQYF
v_call: TRBV5-6; clone_size: .; d_call: TRBD1; j_call: TRBJ2-7; cdr3_nt: TGTGCCAGCAGCCCGGGACAGAACTACGAGCAGTACTTC; cdr3_aa: CASSPGQNYEQYF
v_call: TRBV7-2; clone_size: .; d_call: TRBD1; j_call: TRBJ2-7; cdr3_nt: TGTGCCAGCAGCCCCGGACAGGGCGGGCCGTACTTC; cdr3_aa: CASSPGQGGPYF
v_call: TRBV19; clone_size: .; d_call: .; j_call: TRBJ2-6; cdr3_nt: TGTGCCAGCCGCCTCTCTGGGGCCAACGTCCTGACTTTC; cdr3_aa: CASRLSGANVLTF
v_call: TRBV20-1; clone_size: .; d_call: .; j_call: TRBJ2-3; cdr3_nt: TGCAGTGCTCAACGTGCAGATACGCAGTATTTT; cdr3_aa: CSAQRADTQYF
v_call: TRBV5-1; clone_size: .; d_call: .; j_call: TRBJ2-1; cdr3_nt: TGCGCCAGCAGCCCTGGTGGAGCAGCCTATGAGCAGTTCTTC; cdr3_aa: CASSPGGAAYEQFF
v_call: TRBV5-1; clone_size: .; d_call: TRBD2; j_call: TRBJ2-3; cdr3_nt: TGCGCCAGCAGCCCGGGTGGGTTGCGGGAGGCCTCGTATCCGTATTTT; cdr3_aa: CASSPGGLREASYPYF
v_call: TRBV5-1; clone_size: .; d_call: .; j_call: TRBJ1-1; cdr3_nt: TGCGCCAGCAGCTCTTACGACACAGGCAGGGGCACTGAAGCTTTCTTT; cdr3_aa: CASSSYDTGRGTEAFF
v_call: TRBV27; clone_size: .; d_call: TRBD2; j_call: TRBJ2-3; cdr3_nt: TGTGCCAGCAGTTTTGGACTAGCGGGAGATCCGGCGCAGTATTTT; cdr3_aa: CASSFGLAGDPAQYF
v_call: TRBV2; clone_size: .; d_call: .; j_call: TRBJ2-5; cdr3_nt: TGTGCCAGTGCGTACCAAGAGACCCAGTACTTC; cdr3_aa: CASAYQETQYF
v_call: TRBV5-5; clone_size: .; d_call: TRBD1; j_call: TRBJ1-1; cdr3_nt: TGTGCCAGCAGCCCAACGGGACAGACGAACACTGAAGCTTTCTTT; cdr3_aa: CASSPTGQTNTEAFF
v_call: TRBV25-1; clone_size: .; d_call: .; j_call: TRBJ2-1; cdr3_nt: TGTGCCAGCAGTGACCTCCCGGCGGATTACTACAATGAGCAGTTCTTC; cdr3_aa: CASSDLPADYYNEQFF
v_call: TRBV9; clone_size: .; d_call: .; j_call: TRBJ2-3; cdr3_nt: TGTGCCAGCAGCTCTCGCTCCCAGGTTTGGGAGACAGATACGCAGTATTTT; cdr3_aa: CASSSRSQVWETDTQYF
v_call: TRBV5-1; clone_size: .; d_call: TRBD2; j_call: TRBJ2-2; cdr3_nt: TGCGCCAGCAGCGCTGGACTAGCGGGAGTCCTGGTACACGGGGAGCTGTTTTTT; cdr3_aa: CASSAGLAGVLVHGELFF
v_call: TRBV2; clone_size: .; d_call: .; j_call: TRBJ1-5; cdr3_nt: TGTGCCAGCAAAGGGGGGGCATATCAGCCCCAGCATTTT; cdr3_aa: CASKGGAYQPQHF
v_call: TRBV6-1; clone_size: .; d_call: .; j_call: TRBJ1-1; cdr3_nt: TGTGCCAGCAGTCCGGGGGGAAGGGCTGAAGCTTTCTTT; cdr3_aa: CASSPGGRAEAFF
v_call: TRBV10-2; clone_size: .; d_call: .; j_call: TRBJ1-5; cdr3_nt: TGCGCCAGTCAGGGTTTTTCAACATATAGCAATCAGCCCCAGCATTTT; cdr3_aa: CASQGFSTYSNQPQHF
v_call: TRBV9; clone_size: .; d_call: TRBD1; j_call: TRBJ2-3; cdr3_nt: TGTGCCAGCAGCGTAAGGACAGGGGTAACAGATACGCAGTATTTT; cdr3_aa: CASSVRTGVTDTQYF
v_call: TRBV7-2; clone_size: .; d_call: .; j_call: TRBJ2-1; cdr3_nt: TGTGCCAGCAGCTCCGGGGAGCCCGCCTACAATGAGCAGTTCTTC; cdr3_aa: CASSSGEPAYNEQFF
v_call: TRBV11-2; clone_size: .; d_call: TRBD1; j_call: TRBJ2-7; cdr3_nt: TGTGCCAGCAGCTTACGGGACAGGAAGTACGAGCAGTACTTC; cdr3_aa: CASSLRDRKYEQYF
v_call: TRBV5-1; clone_size: .; d_call: .; j_call: TRBJ2-7; cdr3_nt: TGCGCCAGCAGGGGTGTGGGGGACGAGCAGTACTTC; cdr3_aa: CASRGVGDEQYF
v_call: TRBV11-2; clone_size: .; d_call: .; j_call: TRBJ2-7; cdr3_nt: TGTGCCAGCAGCGCAGGACAATCCTACGAGCAGTACTTC; cdr3_aa: CASSAGQSYEQYF